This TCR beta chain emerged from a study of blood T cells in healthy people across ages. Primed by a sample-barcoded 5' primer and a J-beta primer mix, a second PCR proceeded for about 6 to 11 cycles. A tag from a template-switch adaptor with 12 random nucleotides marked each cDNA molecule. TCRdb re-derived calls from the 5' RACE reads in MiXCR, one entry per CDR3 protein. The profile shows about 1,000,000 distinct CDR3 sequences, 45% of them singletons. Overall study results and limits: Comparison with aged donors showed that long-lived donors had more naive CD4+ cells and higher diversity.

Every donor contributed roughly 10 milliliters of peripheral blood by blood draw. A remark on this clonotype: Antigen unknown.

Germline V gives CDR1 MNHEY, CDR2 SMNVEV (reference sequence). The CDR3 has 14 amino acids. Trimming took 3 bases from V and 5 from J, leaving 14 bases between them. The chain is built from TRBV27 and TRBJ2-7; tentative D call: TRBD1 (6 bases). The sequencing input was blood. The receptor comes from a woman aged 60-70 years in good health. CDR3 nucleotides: TGTGCCAGCAGTTTCCTTTCCAGGGGAAACGAGCAGTACTTC. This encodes CASSFLSRGNEQYF.